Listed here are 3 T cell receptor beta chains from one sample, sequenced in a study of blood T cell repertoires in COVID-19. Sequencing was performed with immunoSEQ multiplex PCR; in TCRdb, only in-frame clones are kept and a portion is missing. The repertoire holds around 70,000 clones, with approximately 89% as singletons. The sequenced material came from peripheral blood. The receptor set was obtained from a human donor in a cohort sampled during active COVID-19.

The CDR3 spells CASGQQAGLYEQYF. DNA of the CDR3: TGTGCCAGCGGGCAACAGGCCGGGCTATACGAGCAGTACTTC. The rearrangement uses TRBV5-5 and TRBJ2-7; D might be TRBD1 (5 bases). V lost 7 bases to trimming and J lost 4 bases, with 18 bases between them. The CDR3 sequence is 14 residues long. Per germline, CDR1 SGHKS and CDR2 YYEKEE (reference sequence). Drawing the rest from reference TRBV5-5 and TRBJ2-7, the complete variable domain is DAGVTQSPTHLIKTRGQQVTLRCSPISGHKSVSWYQQVLGQGPQFIFQYYEKEERGRGNFPDRFSARQFPNYSSELNVNALLLGDSALYLCASGQQAGLYEQYFGPGTRLTVT.

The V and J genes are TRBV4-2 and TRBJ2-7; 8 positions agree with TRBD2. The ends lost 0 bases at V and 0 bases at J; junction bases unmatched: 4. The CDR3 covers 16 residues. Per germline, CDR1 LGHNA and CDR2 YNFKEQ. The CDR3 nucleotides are TGTGCCAGCAGCCAAGAGAGCGGGGGAAGCTCCTACGAGCAGTACTTC. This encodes CASSQESGGSSYEQYF.

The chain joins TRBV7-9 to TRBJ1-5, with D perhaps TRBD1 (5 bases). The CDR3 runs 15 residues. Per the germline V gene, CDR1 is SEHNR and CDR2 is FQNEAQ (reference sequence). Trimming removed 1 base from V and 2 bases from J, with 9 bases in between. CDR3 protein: CASSLVGGGNQPQHF. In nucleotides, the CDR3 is TGTGCCAGCAGCTTAGTTGGGGGGGGCAATCAGCCCCAGCATTTT. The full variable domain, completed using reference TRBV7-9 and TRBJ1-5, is DTGVSQNPRHKITKRGQNVTFRCDPISEHNRLYWYRQTLGQGPEFLTYFQNEAQLEKSRLLSDRFSAERPKGSFSTLEIQRTEQGDSAMYLCASSLVGGGNQPQHFGDGTRLSIL.